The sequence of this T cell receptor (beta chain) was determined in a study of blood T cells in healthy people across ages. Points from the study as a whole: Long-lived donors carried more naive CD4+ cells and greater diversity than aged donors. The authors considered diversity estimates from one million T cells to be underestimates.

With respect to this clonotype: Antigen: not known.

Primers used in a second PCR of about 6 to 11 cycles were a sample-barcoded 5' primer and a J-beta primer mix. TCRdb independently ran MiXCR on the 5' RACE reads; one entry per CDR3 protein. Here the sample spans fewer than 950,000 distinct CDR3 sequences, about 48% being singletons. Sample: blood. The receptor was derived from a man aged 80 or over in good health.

The CDR3 sequence is CASRFSGTGFYNQPQHF. The CDR3 DNA reads TGTGCCAGCAGATTTTCCGGGACAGGGTTTTACAATCAGCCCCAGCATTTT. The V gene is TRBV6-1, the J gene TRBJ1-5, with 9 positions matching TRBD1. Germline V gene lookup returns CDR1 MNHNS and CDR2 SASEGT. J lost 3 bases, V lost 6 bases, and 12 bases had no gene match. The CDR3 runs 17 residues.